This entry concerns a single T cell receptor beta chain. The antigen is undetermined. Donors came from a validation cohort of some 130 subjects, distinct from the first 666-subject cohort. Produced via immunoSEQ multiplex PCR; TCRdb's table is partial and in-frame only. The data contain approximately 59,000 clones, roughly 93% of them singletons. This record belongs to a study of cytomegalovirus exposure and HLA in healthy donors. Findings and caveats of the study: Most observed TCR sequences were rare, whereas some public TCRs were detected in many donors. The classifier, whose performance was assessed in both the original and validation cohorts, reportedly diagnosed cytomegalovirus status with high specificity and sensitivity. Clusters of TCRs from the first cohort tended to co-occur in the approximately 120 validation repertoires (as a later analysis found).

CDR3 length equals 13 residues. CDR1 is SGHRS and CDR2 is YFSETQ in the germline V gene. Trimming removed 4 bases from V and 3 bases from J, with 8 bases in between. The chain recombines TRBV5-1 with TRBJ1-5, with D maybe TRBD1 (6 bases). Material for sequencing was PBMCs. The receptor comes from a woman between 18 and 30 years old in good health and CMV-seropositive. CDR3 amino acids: CASSPGDNQPQHF. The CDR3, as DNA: TGCGCCAGCAGCCCAGGGGACAATCAGCCCCAGCATTTT. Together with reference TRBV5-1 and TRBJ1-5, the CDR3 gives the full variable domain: KAGVTQTPRYLIKTRGQQVTLSCSPISGHRSVSWYQQTPGQGLQFLFEYFSETQRNKGNFPGRFSGRQFSNSRSEMNVSTLELGDSALYLCASSPGDNQPQHFGDGTRLSIL.